These 30 T cell receptor beta chains share one sample of origin, sequenced in a study of blood T cell repertoires in COVID-19 (TCRdb year 2020). Receptor libraries were prepared by the immunoSEQ multiplex PCR assay. Not all clones reach the TCRdb copy of this immuneACCESS table, which keeps in-frame sequences only. Checked studies attribute under half of the gap to unresolved V genes and leave the rest unexplained. Across this sample there are around 130,000 clones, with approximately 80% seen only once. The top ten clones comprise about 12% of the sample. Specimen: peripheral blood. These receptors were taken from a human donor in a cohort sampled during active COVID-19.

The chain recombines TRBV15 with TRBJ1-5; D not certain. The CDR3 length is 14 residues. Germline V lookup: CDR1 LNHNV, CDR2 YYDKDF (reference sequence). Trimming took 0 bases from V and 8 from J, leaving 11 bases between them. Written as DNA, the CDR3 is TGTGCCACCAGCAGAGAGTGGGGAGAGGAGCCCCAGCATTTT. This sequence encodes CATSREWGEEPQHF.

The chain has TRBV27 and TRBJ1-1; 8 positions match TRBD1. This CDR3 spans 15 amino acids. Germline CDR1 MNHEY, CDR2 SMNVEV (reference sequence). V trimming: 2 bases; J trimming: 8 bases; junction bases outside the gene matches: 10. CDR3 amino acids: CASSLPGQGRKEAFF. CDR3 nucleotides: TGTGCCAGCAGTTTACCCGGACAGGGACGTAAAGAAGCTTTCTTT.

The CDR3 DNA follows: TGTGCCAGCAGTGAGCAGGCGAGCTCCTACAATGAGCAGTTCTTC. Encoded protein: CASSEQASSYNEQFF. The chain employs TRBV6-1 and TRBJ2-1; D remains ambiguous. The ends were cut back, 3 bases at V and 0 bases at J, with 9 bases in the middle. CDR3 size: 15 residues. The germline V gene has CDR1 MNHNS and CDR2 SASEGT.

The V call is TRBV10-3, the J call TRBJ2-4; D might be TRBD1 (6 bases). V was shortened by 10 bases and J by 0 bases, with 19 bases between the two germline ends. Germline lookup yields CDR1 ENHRY and CDR2 SYGVKD. The CDR3 totals 16 residues. In nucleotides, the CDR3 is TGTGCCACCGAGAGTGGACAGAACTTAGCCAAAAACATTCAGTACTTC. Translation gives CATESGQNLAKNIQYF.

The gene calls are TRBV15 and TRBJ2-7; D is undetermined. V was clipped by 1 base and J by 2 bases, with 9 bases between them. This CDR3 spans 14 amino acids. Germline V gene data show CDR1 as LNHNV and CDR2 as YYDKDF (reference sequence). The CDR3 nucleotides are TGTGCCACCAGCAGAGCGGCAACAGCCTACGAGCAGTACTTC. Protein sequence: CATSRAATAYEQYF.

The gene calls are TRBV6-6 and TRBJ2-5; 7 nucleotides match TRBD1. The CDR3 sequence is 16 residues long. Trimming at V came to 6 bases and at J to 1 base, leaving 11 bases not matched to a gene. In germline, CDR1 is MNHNY, CDR2 SVGAGI (reference sequence). The CDR3 reads CASSLRRQGPQETQYF. CDR3 sequence (DNA): TGTGCCAGCAGCCTCCGCCGACAGGGACCCCAAGAGACCCAGTACTTC.

This rearrangement joins TRBV21-1 to TRBJ1-2. TRBV21-1 is given as a pseudogene. The CDR3 is made up of 14 amino acids. Here the CDR3 DNA reads TGTGCCAGCAGCAGCCAAAGGAGTTACTATGGCTACACCTTC. This codes for CASSSQRSYYGYTF.

V is TRBV24-1 and J is TRBJ2-7; 9 bases line up with TRBD1. The J segment lost 2 bases and the V segment lost 4 bases, leaving 11 bases of the junction unmatched. Germline CDR1 reads KGHDR; CDR2 reads SFDVKD. The length of the CDR3 is 17 residues. CDR3 loop: CATSDPGRDREAYEQYF. CDR3 nucleotides: TGTGCCACCAGTGACCCCGGTCGGGACAGGGAGGCCTACGAGCAGTACTTC.

The V gene is TRBV7-2, the J gene TRBJ2-2, with a tentative D call TRBD2 (6 bases). Germline V gene data show CDR1 as SGHTA and CDR2 as FQGNSA. Trimming pared 1 base from V and 6 bases from J, leaving 12 bases between. The CDR3 has 15 amino acids. The DNA for the CDR3 is TGTGCCAGCAGCTTAGGGAGGGCGATCGCCGGGGAGCTGTTTTTT. It yields the protein CASSLGRAIAGELFF.

This chain links TRBV19 with TRBJ2-2, with a possible D match to TRBD1 (5 bases). The V and J ends lost 10 bases and 2 bases respectively, with 20 bases between them. The CDR3 consists of 16 residues. Germline V gene sequence: CDR1 LNHDA, CDR2 SQIVND (reference sequence). CDR3 residues: CATKFQGTGNTGELFF. The CDR3 DNA follows: TGTGCCACAAAGTTCCAAGGCACAGGAAACACCGGGGAGCTGTTTTTT.

CDR3 loop: CASSLLGRGLSSYNEQFF. CDR3 bases: TGCGCCAGCAGCTTGCTCGGGAGGGGATTAAGTTCCTACAATGAGCAGTTCTTC. V gene TRBV5-1 combines with J gene TRBJ2-1; 8 bases are a match to TRBD2. CDR1 and CDR2 (germline): SGHRS, YFSETQ. CDR3 length: 18 amino acids. V lost 1 base and J lost 1; bases outside the gene matches: 10.

This clone was seen once. This chain uses TRBV7-8 with TRBJ2-3, with D possibly being TRBD1 (5 bases). Trimming removed 6 bases from V and 1 base from J, with 17 bases in between. Germline V CDR1 and CDR2: SGHVS, FQNEAQ. CDR3 size: 16 residues. The CDR3 sequence is CASRGSAWGGTDTQYF. The CDR3 bases are TGTGCCAGCAGGGGTTCCGCCTGGGGCGGCACAGATACGCAGTATTTT.

V usage is TRBV27 and J usage is TRBJ2-3; 7 nucleotides line up with TRBD2. The V gene's germline CDR1 is MNHEY and CDR2 SMNVEV (reference sequence). V shed 5 bases, J shed 5 bases, and the junction held 13 bases outside the gene matches. The CDR3 runs to 16 residues. The CDR3 reads CASSDPSGVPRDTQYF. Written as DNA, the CDR3 is TGTGCCAGCAGTGACCCGAGCGGGGTTCCAAGAGATACGCAGTATTTT.

The V gene is TRBV19, the J gene TRBJ1-1, with a possible D match to TRBD1 (6 bases). V dropped 7 bases and J dropped 1 base, with 19 bases sitting between them. Per germline, CDR1 LNHDA and CDR2 SQIVND (reference sequence). This CDR3 region has 16 residues. The CDR3 coding sequence is TGTGCCAGTACCCCCCTCGGAGCGGGGGCGAACACTGAAGCTTTCTTT. Translated, it gives CASTPLGAGANTEAFF.

This chain uses TRBV5-1 with TRBJ2-2, with TRBD2 matching over 8 bases. Germline V gives CDR1 SGHRS, CDR2 YFSETQ. This CDR3 spans 16 amino acids. V was clipped by 1 base and J by 3 bases; unmatched bases: 5. As DNA, the CDR3 is TGCGCCAGCAGCTTGTCTCGCGGGGGGTACACCGGGGAGCTGTTTTTT. Its translation is CASSLSRGGYTGELFF.

This sequence joins TRBV28 and TRBJ2-3, with 10 bases that match TRBD1. There are 16 residues in the CDR3. Germline CDR1 MDHEN, CDR2 SYDVKM. V lost 3 bases to trimming and J lost 3 bases; unmatched junction nucleotides: 6. The CDR3 is CASSFPGTGVTDTQYF. The DNA of the CDR3 is TGTGCCAGCAGTTTTCCCGGGACAGGGGTGACAGATACGCAGTATTTT.

J is TRBJ2-5 and V is TRBV4-1; perhaps TRBD1 as D (5 bases). Germline V gives CDR1 MGHRA, CDR2 YSYEKL. V shed 1 base and J shed 2 bases, with 8 bases lying between them. This CDR3 is built from 14 residues. CDR3 in DNA: TGCGCCAGCAGCCAAGCTAGGGGACAAGAGACCCAGTACTTC. Its translation: CASSQARGQETQYF.

The chain joins TRBV6-5 to TRBJ2-5; the D gene is possibly TRBD2 (7 bases). This CDR3 has 13 residues. Between the trimmed V and J ends, which lost 6 bases and 2 bases, there was a span of 10 bases. Germline lookup yields CDR1 MNHEY and CDR2 SVGAGI. CDR3 in DNA: TGTGCCAGCAGAGGGGGGGATCAAGAGACCCAGTACTTC. Residues: CASRGGDQETQYF.

V and J are TRBV10-3 and TRBJ2-5; possibly TRBD1 for D (6 bases). V lost 5 bases, J lost 5 bases, and 12 bases lay in between. This CDR3 has 13 residues. CDR1 and CDR2 from the germline V gene are ENHRY and SYGVKD. This chain's CDR3 is CAISPQGSETQYF. The CDR3 coding sequence is TGTGCCATCAGTCCACAGGGTAGCGAGACCCAGTACTTC.

The chain links TRBV6-1 to TRBJ2-5; TRBD2 matches 7 bases. Germline CDR1 is MNHNS and CDR2 is SASEGT. This CDR3 has 13 residues. The V segment lost 2 bases and the J segment 5 bases; nucleotides outside the gene matches: 2. Here the CDR3 DNA reads TGTGCCAGCAGTGAATGGGGGGGGGAGACCCAGTACTTC. Residues: CASSEWGGETQYF.

The chain recombines TRBV3-1 (or the pseudogene TRBV3-2) with TRBJ2-5, with 10 nucleotides matching TRBD1. Germline values: CDR1 LGHDT, CDR2 YNNKEL (reference sequence). The length of the CDR3 is 16 residues. V shed 0 bases and J 0 bases; nucleotides not matched to a gene: 1. CDR3 region: CASSQEDRGYQETQYF. CDR3 DNA: TGTGCCAGCAGCCAAGAGGACAGGGGGTACCAAGAGACCCAGTACTTC.

CDR3 coding DNA: TGTGCCAGCAGTGAAAGAACAGGGGGCATCGCCTTCACAGATACGCAGTATTTT. It codes for CASSERTGGIAFTDTQYF. The chain uses TRBV6-1 and TRBJ2-3, with 9 bases lining up with TRBD1. Trimming cost V 2 bases and J 2 bases; bases outside gene matches: 11. There are 18 residues in the CDR3. Germline loops: CDR1 MNHNS, CDR2 SASEGT.

This clone was counted once. V gene TRBV6-5 combines with J gene TRBJ1-4; 7 nucleotides line up with TRBD1. CDR1 is MNHEY, CDR2 SVGAGI, per germline. This CDR3 is built from 16 residues. V shed 0 bases, J shed 5 bases, and the junction held 6 bases outside the gene matches. CDR3 sequence reads: CASSYSRGTENEKLFF. CDR3 bases: TGTGCCAGCAGTTACTCGAGAGGGACAGAGAATGAAAAACTGTTTTTT.

The CDR3 is CASSPDWDYGYTF. The CDR3 region has the DNA TGTGCCAGCAGTCCGGACTGGGATTATGGCTACACCTTC. This rearrangement joins TRBV7-2 to TRBJ1-2; no clear D. CDR1 is SGHTA, CDR2 FQGNSA, per germline. V lost 6 bases and J 5 bases, leaving 13 bases between the germline ends. The CDR3 is 13 residues long.

The chain couples TRBV28 to TRBJ1-2; D uncertain. Germline V gives CDR1 MDHEN, CDR2 SYDVKM. The CDR3 is 12 residues long. Trimming took off 2 bases at V and 7 bases at J, with 8 bases between the two ends. CDR3 DNA sequence: TGTGCCAGCAGTTTACAGAGAGGTGGCTACACCTTC. Translation: CASSLQRGGYTF.

The CDR3, as DNA: TGTGCCAGCAGTTTAGGTGGAGACAGTGACTACGAGCAGTACTTC. It encodes CASSLGGDSDYEQYF. V is TRBV28 and J is TRBJ2-7, with D maybe TRBD1 (5 bases). Germline V gene sequence: CDR1 MDHEN, CDR2 SYDVKM. Trimming pared 2 bases from V and 3 bases from J, leaving 14 bases between. This CDR3 has 15 residues.

The V call is TRBV6-2 or TRBV6-3, the J call TRBJ2-1; TRBD2 matches 12 bases. The CDR3 extends over 17 amino acids. Germline CDR1 and CDR2: MNHEY and SVGEGT. After removal of 6 bases from V and 8 bases from J, the junction contained 14 bases not matched to a gene. CDR3 DNA sequence: TGTGCCAGCAGCGAAGCGAGACTAGCGGGGGCTATGGATGAGCAGTTCTTC. Encoded protein: CASSEARLAGAMDEQFF.

The chain employs TRBV5-1 and TRBJ1-5; D uncertain. Germline V CDR1 and CDR2: SGHRS, YFSETQ. Trimming left V 1 base short and J 1 base short, with 9 bases between. The CDR3 loop spans 15 amino acids. The CDR3 DNA reads TGCGCCAGCAGCTTGCTGGGCATAAGCAATCAGCCCCAGCATTTT. Translated: CASSLLGISNQPQHF.

The chain carries TRBV2 and TRBJ1-1, with D unresolved. Germline lookup yields CDR1 SNHLY and CDR2 FYNNEI. Trimming removed 2 bases at V and 0 bases at J, with 7 bases between. This CDR3 contains 14 residues. The CDR3 sequence: CASSETTVNTEAFF. DNA for the CDR3: TGTGCCAGCAGTGAAACTACGGTGAACACTGAAGCTTTCTTT.

The CDR3 spells CASSTTYLGGVEAFF. The CDR3 nucleotides read TGCGCCAGCAGCACAACCTACTTGGGAGGTGTTGAAGCTTTCTTT. The chain couples TRBV5-1 to TRBJ1-1; D gene unclear. Germline CDR1 SGHRS, CDR2 YFSETQ. Trimming shortened V by 4 bases and J by 7 bases, and 20 bases separated the two germline ends. The CDR3 consists of 15 residues. Full variable domain (outside the CDR3, taken from reference TRBV5-1 and TRBJ1-1): KAGVTQTPRYLIKTRGQQVTLSCSPISGHRSVSWYQQTPGQGLQFLFEYFSETQRNKGNFPGRFSGRQFSNSRSEMNVSTLELGDSALYLCASSTTYLGGVEAFFGQGTRLTVV.